The 8 T cell receptor beta chains listed next were all sequenced from one sample in a study of blood T cell repertoires in COVID-19 (dated by TCRdb to about 2020). Libraries came from the immunoSEQ multiplex PCR assay. The source is immuneACCESS, and TCRdb retained only in-frame sequences with V and J called. Part of the clones is not carried over; for the studies checked, unresolved V genes explain less than half of this, and the remainder is unexplained. The sample table lists approximately 62,000 clones, over 80% of them with a count of one. Clones ranked in the top ten supply around 8% of the sample. Input material: peripheral blood. Receptors were obtained from a human donor with active COVID-19. The donor label of this sample is uncertain.

The chain recombines TRBV5-4 with TRBJ1-2; D unclear. Trimming pared 0 bases from V and 8 bases from J, leaving 8 bases between. Germline CDR1 and CDR2: SGHNT and YYREEE (reference sequence). This CDR3 is built from 12 residues. CDR3 sequence (DNA): TGTGCCAGCAGCTTGGACAGAGGGGGCTACACCTTC. Protein sequence: CASSLDRGGYTF.

This chain joins TRBV6-4 and TRBJ2-3; D may be TRBD2 (5 bases). Germline-derived CDR1 and CDR2 are MRHNA and SNTAGT. The CDR3 length is 14 residues. V gave up 6 bases and J gave up 2 bases, with 12 bases separating them. CDR3 residues: CASRELDPTDTQYF. DNA for the CDR3: TGTGCCAGCAGGGAACTAGATCCCACAGATACGCAGTATTTT.

This clone was picked up a small number of times. V usage is TRBV30 and J usage is TRBJ2-3; D not certain. The V gene's germline CDR1 is GTSNPN and CDR2 SVGIG (reference sequence). V was trimmed by 0 bases and J by 4 bases, leaving 8 bases between them. This CDR3 region has 13 residues. CDR3 coding DNA: TGTGCCTGGAGTGTAGTTGGGCCAGATACGCAGTATTTT. Protein product: CAWSVVGPDTQYF. The full variable domain, in which reference TRBV30 and TRBJ2-3 provide the parts outside the CDR3, is SQTIHQWPATLVQPVGSPLSLECTVEGTSNPNLYWYRQAAGRGLQLLFYSVGIGQISSEVPQNLSASRPQDRQFILSSKKLLLSDSGFYLCAWSVVGPDTQYFGPGTRLTVL.

The CDR3: CASSFGGLGSSPGSDEQYF. The CDR3 nucleotides read TGCGCCAGCAGCTTTGGGGGGTTAGGCTCGTCCCCAGGATCGGACGAGCAGTACTTC. This rearrangement joins TRBV5-1 to TRBJ2-7; perhaps TRBD2 as D (6 bases). The CDR3 extends over 19 amino acids. V was pared by 2 bases and J by 5 bases, with 29 bases between. Per germline, CDR1 SGHRS and CDR2 YFSETQ.

The V call is TRBV6-2 or TRBV6-3, the J call TRBJ2-7; D is perhaps TRBD1 (5 bases). CDR1 is MNHEY, CDR2 SVGEGT, per germline. There are 15 residues in the CDR3. V was shortened by 3 bases and J by 0 bases, with 12 bases between the two germline ends. CDR3 nucleotides: TGTGCCAGCAGTTATCGCAGGGCCAGCTCCTACGAGCAGTACTTC. Translated: CASSYRRASSYEQYF.

The chain joins TRBV11-3 to TRBJ1-1; D might be TRBD1 (5 bases). V was pared by 5 bases and J by 8 bases, with 12 bases between. Germline V gene lookup returns CDR1 SGHNT and CDR2 YENEEA. The CDR3 has 12 residues. CDR3 region: CASSRWEGEAFF. The CDR3 region has the DNA TGTGCCAGCAGCCGCTGGGAGGGGGAAGCTTTCTTT.

The V and J genes are TRBV6-5 and TRBJ2-3; D is undetermined. Trimming cost V 4 bases and J 3 bases, with 8 bases left between them. The CDR3 has 13 residues. The germline gives CDR1 MNHEY, CDR2 SVGAGI. CDR3 sequence (DNA): TGTGCCAGCAGTTCGGTGCCGACAGATACGCAGTATTTT. Protein sequence: CASSSVPTDTQYF.

The genes are TRBV7-2 and TRBJ2-1, with 10 nucleotides matching TRBD1. With V trimmed by 1 base and J by 7 bases, 7 bases remained unmatched. CDR3 size: 16 residues. The germline gives CDR1 SGHTA, CDR2 FQGNSA. The CDR3 sequence: CASSLVGTGALNEQFF. The CDR3 DNA is TGTGCCAGCAGCTTAGTTGGGACAGGGGCCCTTAATGAGCAGTTCTTC.